This passage covers 4 T cell receptor beta chains from one sample sequenced in a study of cytomegalovirus exposure and HLA in healthy donors. Primers for the PCR totalled 60 Vbeta and 13 Jbeta. Produced via immunoSEQ multiplex PCR; TCRdb's table is partial and in-frame only. Counted here are roughly 190,000 clones, roughly 90% occurring once; the ten biggest clones make up approximately 1.1%. The specimen was PBMCs. All receptors derive from a boy under 10 years old in good health and CMV-seronegative.

The chain links TRBV27 to TRBJ2-7; maybe TRBD2 (6 bases). The CDR3 covers 15 residues. Looked up from germline, CDR1 is MNHEY and CDR2 is SMNVEV (reference sequence). The V and J ends lost 2 bases and 3 bases respectively, with 14 bases between them. CDR3 sequence (DNA): TGTGCCAGCAGTTTACTCGGCGGGGACGGCTACGAGCAGTACTTC. Its protein is CASSLLGGDGYEQYF.

The chain combines TRBV19 with TRBJ1-5; D is ambiguous. Deletions cut 2 bases from V and 1 base from J, with 9 bases between. Germline-derived CDR1 and CDR2 are LNHDA and SQIVND (reference sequence). This CDR3 is built from 15 residues. Here the CDR3 DNA reads TGTGCCAGTAGTATATATTTCTCGAGCAATCAGCCCCAGCATTTT. Its protein is CASSIYFSSNQPQHF.

The chain uses TRBV28 and TRBJ1-4; D may be TRBD1 (6 bases). CDR1 is MDHEN and CDR2 is SYDVKM in the germline V gene. Trimming removed 2 bases at V and 4 bases at J, with 14 bases between. This CDR3 region has 16 residues. CDR3 sequence: CASSLAGAGYNEKLFF. The CDR3 DNA sequence: TGTGCCAGCAGTTTAGCGGGGGCAGGCTATAATGAAAAACTGTTTTTT.

The V and J genes are TRBV30 and TRBJ2-7; perhaps TRBD1 as D (7 bases). V dropped 2 bases and J dropped 6 bases, with 14 bases sitting between them. Germline CDR1 GTSNPN, CDR2 SVGIG (reference sequence). CDR3 length equals 13 residues. CDR3 in amino acids: CAWSRRGRFEQYF. The CDR3 nucleotides are TGTGCCTGGAGTAGGAGGGGGCGGTTCGAGCAGTACTTC.